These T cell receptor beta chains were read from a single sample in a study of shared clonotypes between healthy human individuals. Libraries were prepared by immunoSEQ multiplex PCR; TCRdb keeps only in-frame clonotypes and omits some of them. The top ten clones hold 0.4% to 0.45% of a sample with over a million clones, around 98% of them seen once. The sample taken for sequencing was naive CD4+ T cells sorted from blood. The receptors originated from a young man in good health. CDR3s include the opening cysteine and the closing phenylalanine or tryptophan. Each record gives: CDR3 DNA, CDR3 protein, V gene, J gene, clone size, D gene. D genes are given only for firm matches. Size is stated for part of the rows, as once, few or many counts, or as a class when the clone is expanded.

CDR3 DNA: TGTGCCAGCAGCTCCCAGGGTTCCGAGCAGTACTTC
CDR3 protein: CASSSQGSEQYF
V gene: TRBV7-2
J gene: TRBJ2-7
clone size: .
D gene: .

CDR3 DNA: TGCGCCACCCGCCCAGGGGGGGGTACAGATACGCAGTATTTT
CDR3 protein: CATRPGGGTDTQYF
V gene: TRBV5-1
J gene: TRBJ2-3
clone size: .
D gene: .

CDR3 DNA: TGTGCCAGCTCCTACGACAGGGGCGCAGAGACCCAGTACTTC
CDR3 protein: CASSYDRGAETQYF
V gene: TRBV18
J gene: TRBJ2-5
clone size: .
D gene: TRBD1

CDR3 DNA: TGCGCCACCTCACCGGGGACTAGCCTCAACGAGCAGTACTTC
CDR3 protein: CATSPGTSLNEQYF
V gene: TRBV5-1
J gene: TRBJ2-7
clone size: .
D gene: TRBD2

CDR3 DNA: TGTGCCAGTAGCGGACTAGCGGGGGTCTACAATGAGCAGTTCTTC
CDR3 protein: CASSGLAGVYNEQFF
V gene: TRBV19
J gene: TRBJ2-1
clone size: .
D gene: TRBD2

CDR3 DNA: TGCGCCAGCAGCTTCACAGGGATTAACTATGGCTACACCTTC
CDR3 protein: CASSFTGINYGYTF
V gene: TRBV5-1
J gene: TRBJ1-2
clone size: .
D gene: .

CDR3 DNA: TGTGCCAGCAGCGTCGGAACAGTTGCCTACGAGCAGTACTTC
CDR3 protein: CASSVGTVAYEQYF
V gene: TRBV9
J gene: TRBJ2-7
clone size: .
D gene: .

CDR3 DNA: TGTGCCAGCAGCTCCCTCCAGGGACAGGGTTTGACCCAGTACTTC
CDR3 protein: CASSSLQGQGLTQYF
V gene: TRBV11-2
J gene: TRBJ2-5
clone size: .
D gene: TRBD1

CDR3 DNA: TGCAGCGTTGTTGACTTCTCGGCGGGCTCCTACAATGAGCAGTTCTTC
CDR3 protein: CSVVDFSAGSYNEQFF
V gene: TRBV29-1
J gene: TRBJ2-1
clone size: once
D gene: .

CDR3 DNA: TGTGCCGTGAGAGGGTGGACAGCTGATGGCTACACCTTC
CDR3 protein: CAVRGWTADGYTF
V gene: TRBV6-5
J gene: TRBJ1-2
clone size: .
D gene: .

CDR3 DNA: TGTGCCAGCAGTGAAGGCCCAGGGAACCTCTACGAGCAGTACTTC
CDR3 protein: CASSEGPGNLYEQYF
V gene: TRBV6-1
J gene: TRBJ2-7
clone size: .
D gene: .

CDR3 DNA: TGCGCCAGCAGTTGGACAGCCTCAGGGGAGCAGTACTTC
CDR3 protein: CASSWTASGEQYF
V gene: TRBV5-1
J gene: TRBJ2-7
clone size: once
D gene: .

CDR3 DNA: TGTGCCAGTAGTATAGTGGTAGGGGTACTTAATCAGCCCCAGCATTTT
CDR3 protein: CASSIVVGVLNQPQHF
V gene: TRBV19
J gene: TRBJ1-5
clone size: .
D gene: .

CDR3 DNA: TGTGCCAGCAGCCACAATCGACAGGGTGGACAGGTATCTGAAGCTTTCTTT
CDR3 protein: CASSHNRQGGQVSEAFF
V gene: TRBV7-2
J gene: TRBJ1-1
clone size: .
D gene: TRBD1

CDR3 DNA: TGTGCCAGCAGTTTCCGCTCCCTGAGACCGGGGGCCAACGTCCTGACTTTC
CDR3 protein: CASSFRSLRPGANVLTF
V gene: TRBV28
J gene: TRBJ2-6
clone size: .
D gene: .

CDR3 DNA: TGTGCCAGCAGTGCCGGGACTAGCGTGTACGAGCAGTACTTC
CDR3 protein: CASSAGTSVYEQYF
V gene: TRBV28
J gene: TRBJ2-7
clone size: once
D gene: TRBD2

CDR3 DNA: TGTGCCAGCAGCCATGTCGACAGGTTCGCGAACACCGGGGAGCTGTTTTTT
CDR3 protein: CASSHVDRFANTGELFF
V gene: TRBV14
J gene: TRBJ2-2
clone size: .
D gene: .

CDR3 DNA: TGTGCCAGCAGTCCGCCCTCGACTTGGAATTGGCTAGCCGGGGAGCTGTTTTTT
CDR3 protein: CASSPPSTWNWLAGELFF
V gene: TRBV28
J gene: TRBJ2-2
clone size: .
D gene: .

CDR3 DNA: TGTGCCAGCAGGGATGGACAGGGGAGGACTGAAGCTTTCTTT
CDR3 protein: CASRDGQGRTEAFF
V gene: TRBV27
J gene: TRBJ1-1
clone size: .
D gene: TRBD1

CDR3 DNA: TGTGCCAGCAGCGTCCTAGATCAGTACAATGAGCAGTTCTTC
CDR3 protein: CASSVLDQYNEQFF
V gene: TRBV9
J gene: TRBJ2-1
clone size: .
D gene: .

CDR3 DNA: TGTGCCAGCAGTTTAAGCCGGGGCACAGATACGCAGTATTTT
CDR3 protein: CASSLSRGTDTQYF
V gene: TRBV7-9
J gene: TRBJ2-3
clone size: .
D gene: .

CDR3 DNA: TGCGCCAGCAGCTTACTAGTTTACAATGAGCAGTTCTTC
CDR3 protein: CASSLLVYNEQFF
V gene: TRBV5-1
J gene: TRBJ2-1
clone size: .
D gene: .

CDR3 DNA: TGTGCCATCAGGCGGGGGGGAACAGAATCCTACGAGCAGTACTTC
CDR3 protein: CAIRRGGTESYEQYF
V gene: TRBV10-3
J gene: TRBJ2-7
clone size: once
D gene: TRBD2

CDR3 DNA: TGTGCCAGCAGCTTAGCGACAGGTTCTGGAAACACCATATATTTT
CDR3 protein: CASSLATGSGNTIYF
V gene: TRBV5-8
J gene: TRBJ1-3
clone size: .
D gene: .

CDR3 DNA: TGTGCCACCAGCAGGGACAGGGGGGGCATGAACACTGAAGCTTTCTTT
CDR3 protein: CATSRDRGGMNTEAFF
V gene: TRBV15
J gene: TRBJ1-1
clone size: .
D gene: TRBD1

CDR3 DNA: TGTGCCAGCAGCCCTCAGGGGGGGAACATTCAGTACTTC
CDR3 protein: CASSPQGGNIQYF
V gene: TRBV6-4
J gene: TRBJ2-4
clone size: .
D gene: .

CDR3 DNA: TGCGCCAGCAGCCCGGGGGCGGGAGCGGCGTCCTACGAGCAGTACTTC
CDR3 protein: CASSPGAGAASYEQYF
V gene: TRBV5-1
J gene: TRBJ2-7
clone size: .
D gene: .

CDR3 DNA: TGTGCCAGCAGTTTAAATCGGTGGACCGGGGAGCTGTTTTTT
CDR3 protein: CASSLNRWTGELFF
V gene: TRBV28
J gene: TRBJ2-2
clone size: .
D gene: .

CDR3 DNA: TGTGCCAGCAGTGTGGAGGGAATCGGGGAGCTGTTTTTT
CDR3 protein: CASSVEGIGELFF
V gene: TRBV2
J gene: TRBJ2-2
clone size: once
D gene: .

CDR3 DNA: TGTGCCAGCAGGGAGGGCGGGAACGCCGGGGAGCTGTTTTTT
CDR3 protein: CASREGGNAGELFF
V gene: TRBV6-8
J gene: TRBJ2-2
clone size: .
D gene: .

CDR3 DNA: TGTGCCAGCAGCGCCCTATCGACCCAGTACTTC
CDR3 protein: CASSALSTQYF
V gene: TRBV7-9
J gene: TRBJ2-5
clone size: .
D gene: .

CDR3 DNA: TGTGCCAGCAGCTTACAGGGTTCCTACGAGCAGTACTTC
CDR3 protein: CASSLQGSYEQYF
V gene: TRBV5-6
J gene: TRBJ2-7
clone size: .
D gene: .

CDR3 DNA: TGTGCCAGCAGTCCCCCCTCCGGGACTAGCGGCACAGATACGCAGTATTTT
CDR3 protein: CASSPPSGTSGTDTQYF
V gene: TRBV28
J gene: TRBJ2-3
clone size: .
D gene: TRBD2

CDR3 DNA: TGTGCCTGGAGTGTACGGAGACAGGGGGCCTACGAGCAGTACTTC
CDR3 protein: CAWSVRRQGAYEQYF
V gene: TRBV30
J gene: TRBJ2-7
clone size: .
D gene: TRBD1

CDR3 DNA: TGTGCCAGCAGCGTAGTCACAGTCATGAACACTGAAGCTTTCTTT
CDR3 protein: CASSVVTVMNTEAFF
V gene: TRBV9
J gene: TRBJ1-1
clone size: .
D gene: .

CDR3 DNA: TGTGCCAGCAGCGTGGGACTATTAGCGGGATACACCGGGGAGCTGTTTTTT
CDR3 protein: CASSVGLLAGYTGELFF
V gene: TRBV9
J gene: TRBJ2-2
clone size: .
D gene: TRBD2

CDR3 DNA: TGTGCCAGCAGCGTAGTGGGAGGGGTGGGCGAAAAACTGTTTTTT
CDR3 protein: CASSVVGGVGEKLFF
V gene: TRBV9
J gene: TRBJ1-4
clone size: .
D gene: .

CDR3 DNA: TGTGCCAGCAGCTTGTCGCTGGGAAACTATGGCTACACCTTC
CDR3 protein: CASSLSLGNYGYTF
V gene: TRBV7-9
J gene: TRBJ1-2
clone size: .
D gene: .